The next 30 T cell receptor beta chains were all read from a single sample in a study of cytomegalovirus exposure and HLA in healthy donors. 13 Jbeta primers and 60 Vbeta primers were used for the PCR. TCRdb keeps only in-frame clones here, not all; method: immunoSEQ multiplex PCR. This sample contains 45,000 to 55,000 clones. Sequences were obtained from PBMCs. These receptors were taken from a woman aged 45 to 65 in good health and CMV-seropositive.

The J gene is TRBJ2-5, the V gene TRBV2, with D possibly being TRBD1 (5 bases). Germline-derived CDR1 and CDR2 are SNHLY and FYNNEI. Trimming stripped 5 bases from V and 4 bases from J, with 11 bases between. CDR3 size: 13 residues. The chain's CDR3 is CASSLSGSETQYF. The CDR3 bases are TGTGCCAGCAGTTTGTCAGGGTCAGAGACCCAGTACTTC.

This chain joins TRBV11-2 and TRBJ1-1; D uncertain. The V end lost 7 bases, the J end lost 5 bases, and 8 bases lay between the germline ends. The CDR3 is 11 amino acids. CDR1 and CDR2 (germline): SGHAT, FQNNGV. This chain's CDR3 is CASTGLTEAFF. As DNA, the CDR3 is TGTGCCAGCACGGGGTTGACTGAAGCTTTCTTT.

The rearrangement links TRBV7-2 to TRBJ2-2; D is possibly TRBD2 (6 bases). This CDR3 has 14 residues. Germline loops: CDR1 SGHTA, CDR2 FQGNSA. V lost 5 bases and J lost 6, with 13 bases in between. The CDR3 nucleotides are TGTGCCAGCAGCCTCCTTGGGGGGTCCGGGGAGCTGTTTTTT. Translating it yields CASSLLGGSGELFF.

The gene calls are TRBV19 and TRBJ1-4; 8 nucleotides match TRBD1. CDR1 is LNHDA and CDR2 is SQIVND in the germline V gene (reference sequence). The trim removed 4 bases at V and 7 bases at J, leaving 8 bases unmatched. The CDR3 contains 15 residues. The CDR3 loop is CASSTAGGVGEKLFF. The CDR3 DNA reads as TGTGCCAGTAGTACGGCAGGGGGCGTAGGTGAAAAACTGTTTTTT. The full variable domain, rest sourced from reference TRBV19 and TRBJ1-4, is DGGITQSPKYLFRKEGQNVTLSCEQNLNHDAMYWYRQDPGQGLRLIYYSQIVNDFQKGDIAEGYSVSREKKESFPLTVTSAQKNPTAFYLCASSTAGGVGEKLFFGSGTQLSVL.

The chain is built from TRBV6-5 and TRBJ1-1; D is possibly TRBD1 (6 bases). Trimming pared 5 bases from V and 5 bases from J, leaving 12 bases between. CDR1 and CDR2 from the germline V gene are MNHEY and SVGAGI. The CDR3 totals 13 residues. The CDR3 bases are TGTGCCAGCAGTCCCCGAGGGGGAACTGAAGCTTTCTTT. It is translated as CASSPRGGTEAFF.

CDR3 sequence (DNA): TGCAGCGTCTCACCAGGGCTAAATGAGCAGTTCTTC. It codes for CSVSPGLNEQFF. The J gene is TRBJ2-1, the V gene TRBV29-1; weak D call: TRBD1 (5 bases). Germline CDR1 is SQVTM and CDR2 is ANQGSEA. V was shortened by 6 bases and J by 7 bases, with 13 bases between the two germline ends. This CDR3 has 12 amino acids.

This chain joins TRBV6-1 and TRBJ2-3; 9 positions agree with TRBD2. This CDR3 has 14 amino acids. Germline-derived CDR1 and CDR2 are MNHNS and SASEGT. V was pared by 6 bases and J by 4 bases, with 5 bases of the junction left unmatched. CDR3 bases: TGTGCCAGCAGGGCGGGGGGGCTCCCAGATACGCAGTATTTT. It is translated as CASRAGGLPDTQYF.

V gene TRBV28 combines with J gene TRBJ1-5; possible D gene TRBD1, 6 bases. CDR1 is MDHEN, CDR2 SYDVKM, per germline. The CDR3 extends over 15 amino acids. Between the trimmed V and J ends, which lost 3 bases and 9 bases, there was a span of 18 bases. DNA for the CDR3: TGTGCCAGCAGTTTGGCGCAGGGGTTTACAGGGCCCCAGCATTTT. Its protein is CASSLAQGFTGPQHF.

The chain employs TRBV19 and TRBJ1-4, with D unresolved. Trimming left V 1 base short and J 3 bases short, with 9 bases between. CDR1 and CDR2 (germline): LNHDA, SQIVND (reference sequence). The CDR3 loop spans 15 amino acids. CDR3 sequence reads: CASSIVPAANEKLFF. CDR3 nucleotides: TGTGCCAGTAGTATAGTACCCGCGGCTAATGAAAAACTGTTTTTT.

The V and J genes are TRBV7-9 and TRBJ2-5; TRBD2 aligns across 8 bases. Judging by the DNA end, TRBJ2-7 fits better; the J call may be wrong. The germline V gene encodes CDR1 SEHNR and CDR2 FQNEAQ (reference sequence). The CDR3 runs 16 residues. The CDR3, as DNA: TGTGCCAGCACCCGCGGTGAAAGCGGGAGACTGGACGAGCAGTACTTC. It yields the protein CASTRGESGRLDEQYF.

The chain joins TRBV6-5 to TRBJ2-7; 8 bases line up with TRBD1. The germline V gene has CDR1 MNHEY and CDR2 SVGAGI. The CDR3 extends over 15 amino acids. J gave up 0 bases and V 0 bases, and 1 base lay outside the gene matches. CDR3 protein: CASSYSGQVSYEQYF. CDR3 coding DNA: TGTGCCAGCAGTTACTCGGGACAGGTCTCCTACGAGCAGTACTTC.

The CDR3 coding sequence is TGTGCCAGCAGTTACCGGGGGGCGGCTGGAAACACCATATATTTT. It specifies CASSYRGAAGNTIYF. V is TRBV6-5 and J is TRBJ1-3; tentatively, D is TRBD1 (6 bases). The CDR3 covers 15 residues. V lost 2 bases and J 2 bases, leaving 10 bases between the germline ends. Per the germline V gene, CDR1 is MNHEY and CDR2 is SVGAGI.

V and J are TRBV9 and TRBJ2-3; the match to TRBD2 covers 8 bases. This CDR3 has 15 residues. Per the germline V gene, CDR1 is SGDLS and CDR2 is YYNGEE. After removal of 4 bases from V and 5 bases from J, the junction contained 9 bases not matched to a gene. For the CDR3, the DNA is TGTGCCAGCAGCTCCGGGGGGGGGCGCGGAGATACGCAGTATTTT. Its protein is CASSSGGGRGDTQYF.

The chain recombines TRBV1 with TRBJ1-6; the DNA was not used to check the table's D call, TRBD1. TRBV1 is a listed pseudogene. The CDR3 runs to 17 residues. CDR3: CTSSQESCRANFSPLHF. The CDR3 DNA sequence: TGCACCAGCAGCCAAGAAAGTTGCAGGGCCAATTTTTCACCCCTCCACTTT.

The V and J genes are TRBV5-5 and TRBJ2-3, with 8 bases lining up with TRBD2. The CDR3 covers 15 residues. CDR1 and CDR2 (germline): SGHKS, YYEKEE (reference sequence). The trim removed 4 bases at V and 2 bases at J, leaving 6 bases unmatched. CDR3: CASSPREGYTDTQYF. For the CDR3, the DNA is TGTGCCAGCAGCCCCCGGGAGGGTTACACAGATACGCAGTATTTT. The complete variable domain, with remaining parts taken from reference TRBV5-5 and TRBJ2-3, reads DAGVTQSPTHLIKTRGQQVTLRCSPISGHKSVSWYQQVLGQGPQFIFQYYEKEERGRGNFPDRFSARQFPNYSSELNVNALLLGDSALYLCASSPREGYTDTQYFGPGTRLTVL.

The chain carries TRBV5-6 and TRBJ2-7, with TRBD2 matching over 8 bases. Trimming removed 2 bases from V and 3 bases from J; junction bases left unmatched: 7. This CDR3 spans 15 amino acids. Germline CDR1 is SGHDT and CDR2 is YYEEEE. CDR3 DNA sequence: TGTGCCAGCAGCTTTCGACTAGCGATCAACTACGAGCAGTACTTC. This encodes CASSFRLAINYEQYF. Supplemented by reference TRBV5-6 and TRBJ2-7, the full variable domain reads DAGVTQSPTHLIKTRGQQVTLRCSPKSGHDTVSWYQQALGQGPQFIFQYYEEEERQRGNFPDRFSGHQFPNYSSELNVNALLLGDSALYLCASSFRLAINYEQYFGPGTRLTVT.

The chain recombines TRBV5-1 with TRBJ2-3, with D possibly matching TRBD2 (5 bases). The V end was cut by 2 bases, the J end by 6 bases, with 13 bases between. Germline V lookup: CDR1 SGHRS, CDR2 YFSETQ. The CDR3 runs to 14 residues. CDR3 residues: CASSFSGAVDTQYF. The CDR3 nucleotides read TGCGCCAGCAGCTTCAGCGGAGCGGTGGATACGCAGTATTTT.

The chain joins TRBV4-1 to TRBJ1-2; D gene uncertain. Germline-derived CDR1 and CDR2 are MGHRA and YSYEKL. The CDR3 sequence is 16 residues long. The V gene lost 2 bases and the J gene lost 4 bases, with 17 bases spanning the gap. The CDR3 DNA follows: TGCGCCAGCAGCCAACCCGGGAGCCGGTTAGGCTATGGCTACACCTTC. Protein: CASSQPGSRLGYGYTF.

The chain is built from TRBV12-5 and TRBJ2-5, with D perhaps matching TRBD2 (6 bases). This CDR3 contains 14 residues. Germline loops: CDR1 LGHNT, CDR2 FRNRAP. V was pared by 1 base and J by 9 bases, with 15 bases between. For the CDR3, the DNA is TGTGCTAGTGGTTTGGACGGGACTCGCAGGGCCCAGTACTTC. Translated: CASGLDGTRRAQYF.

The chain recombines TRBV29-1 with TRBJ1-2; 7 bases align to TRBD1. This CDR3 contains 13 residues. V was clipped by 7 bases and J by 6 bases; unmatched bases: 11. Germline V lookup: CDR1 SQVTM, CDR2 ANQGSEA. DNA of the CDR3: TGCAGCGCCGAGGTACGGGACAGCGATGGCTACACCTTC. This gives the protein CSAEVRDSDGYTF.

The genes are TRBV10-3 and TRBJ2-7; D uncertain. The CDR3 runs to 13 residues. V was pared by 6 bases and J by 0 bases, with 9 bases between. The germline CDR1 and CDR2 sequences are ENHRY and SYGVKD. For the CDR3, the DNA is TGTGCCATCAGGGGCCGAATCTCCTACGAGCAGTACTTC. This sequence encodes CAIRGRISYEQYF.

CDR3 amino acids: CASSVGPGWSYEQYF. In DNA, the CDR3 is TGTGCCAGCAGCGTAGGGCCGGGTTGGTCCTACGAGCAGTACTTC. V is TRBV9 and J is TRBJ2-7; D is uncertain. V gave up 0 bases and J gave up 1 base, with 11 bases separating them. The CDR3 extends over 15 amino acids. From germline, CDR1 is SGDLS and CDR2 YYNGEE.

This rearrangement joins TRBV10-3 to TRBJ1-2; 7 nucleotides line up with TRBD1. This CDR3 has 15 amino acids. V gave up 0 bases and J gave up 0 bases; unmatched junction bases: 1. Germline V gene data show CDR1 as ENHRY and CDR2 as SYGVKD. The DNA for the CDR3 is TGTGCCATCAGTGAGTCAGGGACAGCTAACTATGGCTACACCTTC. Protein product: CAISESGTANYGYTF.

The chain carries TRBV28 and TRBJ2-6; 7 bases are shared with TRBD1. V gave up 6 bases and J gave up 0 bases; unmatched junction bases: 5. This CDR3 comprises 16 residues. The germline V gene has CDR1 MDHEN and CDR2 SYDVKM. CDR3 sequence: CASSPGQRSGANVLTF. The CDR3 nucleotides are TGTGCCAGCAGCCCGGGACAGCGCTCTGGGGCCAACGTCCTGACTTTC.

The CDR3, as DNA: TGTGCCAGTCTCGCCCGGGGTCCAGGGGATAATACGCAGTATTTT. It translates to CASLARGPGDNTQYF. This chain links TRBV5-4 with TRBJ2-3, with D perhaps TRBD1 (6 bases). V lost 8 bases and J lost 7, with 23 bases in between. Germline loops: CDR1 SGHNT, CDR2 YYREEE (reference sequence). The CDR3 has 15 residues.

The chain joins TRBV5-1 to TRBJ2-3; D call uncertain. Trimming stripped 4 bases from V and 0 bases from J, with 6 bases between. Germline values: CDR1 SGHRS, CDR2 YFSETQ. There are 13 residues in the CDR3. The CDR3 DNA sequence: TGCGCCAGCAGCCATTTTAGCACAGATACGCAGTATTTT. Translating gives CASSHFSTDTQYF. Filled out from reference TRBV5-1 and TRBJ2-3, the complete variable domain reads KAGVTQTPRYLIKTRGQQVTLSCSPISGHRSVSWYQQTPGQGLQFLFEYFSETQRNKGNFPGRFSGRQFSNSRSEMNVSTLELGDSALYLCASSHFSTDTQYFGPGTRLTVL.

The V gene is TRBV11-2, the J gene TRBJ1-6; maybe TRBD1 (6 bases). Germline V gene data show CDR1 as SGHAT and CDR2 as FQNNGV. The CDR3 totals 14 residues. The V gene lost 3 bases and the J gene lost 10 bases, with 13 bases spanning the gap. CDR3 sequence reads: CASSFYREFSPLHF. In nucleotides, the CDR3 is TGTGCCAGCAGCTTCTACAGGGAATTCTCACCCCTCCACTTT.

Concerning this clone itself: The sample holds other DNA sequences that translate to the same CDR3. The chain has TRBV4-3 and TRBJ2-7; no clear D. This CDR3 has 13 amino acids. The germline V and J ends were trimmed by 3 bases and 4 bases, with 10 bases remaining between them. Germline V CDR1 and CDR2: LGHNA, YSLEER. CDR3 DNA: TGCGCCAGCAGCCAGCTCCTAGGATACGAGCAGTACTTC. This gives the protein CASSQLLGYEQYF.

CDR3 nucleotide sequence: TGTGCCAGCAGCCAAGATGCAGCGGGGGGCTACAATGAGCAGTTCTTC. Residues: CASSQDAAGGYNEQFF. The V call is TRBV14, the J call TRBJ2-1; TRBD2 matches at 9 bases. Germline CDR1 and CDR2: SGHDN and FVKESK. The CDR3 totals 16 residues. Trimming removed 0 bases from V and 3 bases from J; junction bases left unmatched: 3.

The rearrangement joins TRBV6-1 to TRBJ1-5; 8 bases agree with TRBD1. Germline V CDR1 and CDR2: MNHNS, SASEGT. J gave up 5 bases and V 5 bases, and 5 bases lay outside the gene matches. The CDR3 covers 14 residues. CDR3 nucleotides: TGTGCCAGCAGTCGAGACAGGGGCGATCAGCCCCAGCATTTT. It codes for CASSRDRGDQPQHF.